The 26 T cell receptor beta chains below come from one sample, sequenced in a study of T cells after yellow fever vaccination. TCRdb ran MiXCR on the 5' RACE reads and lists one entry per CDR3 protein. In the table there are around 50,000 distinct CDR3 sequences, 7.4% of which are singletons. Sequencing was performed on CD8+ T cells sorted from PBMCs, taken around 14 days after the first yellow fever vaccination. Receptors were obtained from a man between 18 and 35 years old who received the YFV17D yellow fever vaccine.

This clonotype was seen many times. The chain combines TRBV4-1 with TRBJ2-5; 10 bases are shared with TRBD2. The CDR3 loop spans 16 amino acids. J was trimmed by 5 bases and V by 4 bases; bases with no gene match: 10. CDR1 and CDR2 (germline): MGHRA, YSYEKL. The CDR3 region has the DNA TGCGCCAGCAGCCCGATATATAGCGGGGGGAGCGAGACCCAGTACTTC. Encoded protein: CASSPIYSGGSETQYF.

This clonotype was detected many times. The rearrangement uses TRBV5-1 and TRBJ2-2, with no clear D. Germline CDR1 is SGHRS and CDR2 is YFSETQ. This CDR3 has 12 residues. The V end was cut by 7 bases, the J end by 2 bases, with 6 bases between. The CDR3 DNA reads as TGCGCCAGCCATCAAAACACCGGGGAGCTGTTTTTT. Translation: CASHQNTGELFF.

Points on this clonotype: Relative to the germline gene, one junction end is altered; a read error may explain this. The chain is built from TRBV7-8 and TRBJ2-3; D not certain. The germline V gene encodes CDR1 SGHVS and CDR2 FQNEAQ. CDR3 length: 14 amino acids. CDR3 sequence reads: CASSSRNTPDTQYF. DNA for the CDR3: TGTGCCAGTAGCTCTAGGAACACCCCAGATACGCAGTATTTT.

In this sample, this clonotype turned up a few times. The rearrangement uses TRBV5-1 and TRBJ2-1; possibly TRBD1 or TRBD2 for D (5 bases each). The CDR3 contains 16 residues. Deletions cut 3 bases from V and 0 bases from J, with 13 bases between. The germline V gene encodes CDR1 SGHRS and CDR2 YFSETQ. CDR3 nucleotide sequence: TGCGCCAGCAGCTGGGGGTCTCTGAGCTCCTACAATGAGCAGTTCTTC. Translation: CASSWGSLSSYNEQFF. The full variable domain, in which reference TRBV5-1 and TRBJ2-1 provide the parts outside the CDR3, is KAGVTQTPRYLIKTRGQQVTLSCSPISGHRSVSWYQQTPGQGLQFLFEYFSETQRNKGNFPGRFSGRQFSNSRSEMNVSTLELGDSALYLCASSWGSLSSYNEQFFGPGTRLTVL.

Many counts were recorded for this clonotype. The chain has TRBV12-3 or TRBV12-4 and TRBJ1-1; possible D gene TRBD1, 5 bases. V lost 0 bases and J lost 4, with 9 bases in between. The CDR3 is made up of 14 amino acids. The CDR3 loop reads CASSLAGVGTEAFF. CDR3 in DNA: TGTGCCAGCAGTTTAGCGGGGGTGGGCACTGAAGCTTTCTTT.

This chain links TRBV10-3 with TRBJ2-3, with D unresolved. This CDR3 comprises 16 residues. Per the germline V gene, CDR1 is ENHRY and CDR2 is SYGVKD. Trimming stripped 2 bases from V and 5 bases from J, with 17 bases between. As DNA, the CDR3 is TGTGCCATCAGTGAGACCCTCCGCCCATACCAAGATACGCAGTATTTT. This codes for CAISETLRPYQDTQYF.

This clonotype was found many times. The chain joins TRBV10-3 to TRBJ1-1; no clear D gene. The germline gives CDR1 ENHRY, CDR2 SYGVKD. Trimming removed 5 bases at V and 4 bases at J, with 14 bases between. The CDR3 extends over 14 amino acids. The chain's CDR3 is CAISPVLLSTEAFF. In nucleotides, the CDR3 is TGTGCCATCAGTCCCGTCCTCTTGAGCACTGAAGCTTTCTTT.

At least ten counts were recorded for this clonotype. This rearrangement joins TRBV7-6 to TRBJ2-3, with 11 bases identical to TRBD2. The CDR3 spans 14 residues. The ends lost 8 bases at V and 3 bases at J; junction bases unmatched: 4. Germline V gives CDR1 SGHVS, CDR2 FNYEAQ. The CDR3 region has the DNA TGTGCCAGCTGCGCTAGCGGGGGGACAGATACGCAGTATTTT. It translates to CASCASGGTDTQYF.

This clonotype has only a few counts. The CDR3 DNA is TGTGCCAGCAGTGCACTGGACTCTGGGGCCAACGTCCTGACTTTC. This codes for CASSALDSGANVLTF. V is TRBV27 and J is TRBJ2-6; no clear D gene. V shed 5 bases and J shed 0 bases, with 8 bases lying between them. Germline CDR1 and CDR2: MNHEY and SMNVEV (reference sequence). The CDR3 extends over 15 amino acids.

Ten or more counts support this clonotype. V and J are TRBV5-5 and TRBJ2-7; possibly TRBD1 for D (6 bases). Trimming took 0 bases from V and 3 from J, leaving 13 bases between them. The germline CDR1 and CDR2 sequences are SGHKS and YYEKEE (reference sequence). The CDR3 sequence is 15 residues long. The CDR3 coding sequence is TGTGCCAGCAGCTTGGTGGCGGACAGCCACTACGAGCAGTACGTC. This translates into CASSLVADSHYEQYV.

The sample holds many counts of this clonotype. V is TRBV6-4 and J is TRBJ2-7; 8 bases align to TRBD1. The CDR3 covers 17 residues. With V trimmed by 0 bases and J by 1 base, 8 bases remained unmatched. Germline loops: CDR1 MRHNA, CDR2 SNTAGT. The DNA of the CDR3 is TGTGCCAGCAGTGACTCGACCAGGGGGCCCGGGTCCTACGAGCAGTACGTC. Translation: CASSDSTRGPGSYEQYV.

The table lists this clonotype with many counts. This chain uses TRBV2 with TRBJ2-2; the D is unclear. Per germline, CDR1 SNHLY and CDR2 FYNNEI. This CDR3 is built from 14 residues. The V end was cut by 5 bases, the J end by 8 bases, with 15 bases between. CDR3 protein: CASSNTGSAGELFF. The CDR3, as DNA: TGTGCCAGCAGTAACACCGGATCGGCGGGGGAGCTGTTTTTT.

The table lists this clonotype with many counts. The V gene is TRBV7-8, the J gene TRBJ2-7, with D possibly called TRBD1 or TRBD2 (5 bases each). Trimming removed 1 base from V and 6 bases from J, with 13 bases in between. This CDR3 spans 14 amino acids. CDR1 and CDR2 (germline): SGHVS, FQNEAQ. The CDR3 region is CASSLDGTISEQYF. The CDR3 DNA reads TGTGCCAGCAGCTTAGACGGGACCATTAGCGAGCAGTACTTC. Full variable domain (remainder filled in from reference TRBV7-8 and TRBJ2-7): GAGVSQSPRYKVAKRGQDVALRCDPISGHVSLFWYQQALGQGPEFLTYFQNEAQLDKSGLPSDRFFAERPEGSVSTLKIQRTQQEDSAVYLCASSLDGTISEQYFGPGTRLTVT.

This clonotype has ten or more counts. The chain carries TRBV5-1 and TRBJ1-1, with a possible D match to TRBD1 (5 bases). CDR3 length: 14 amino acids. Trimming left V 2 bases short and J 1 base short, with 9 bases between. Germline V gene data show CDR1 as SGHRS and CDR2 as YFSETQ. The CDR3 DNA follows: TGCGCCAGCAGCTTCCAGGGACCGAACACTGAAGCTTTCTTT. This sequence encodes CASSFQGPNTEAFF.

This clonotype was seen at least ten times. The chain carries TRBV7-2 and TRBJ2-1, with 7 bases aligning to TRBD2. This CDR3 is 16 amino acids long. Germline assignment: CDR1 SGHTA and CDR2 FQGNSA. Losses at the gene ends were 1 base for V and 8 bases for J; bases not matched to a gene: 11. The CDR3 nucleotides read TGTGCCAGCAGCTTAGAGGAGCCGGGGGGAAGCGATGAGCAGTTCTTC. Amino acid sequence: CASSLEEPGGSDEQFF.

This clonotype was detected ten times or more. The chain has TRBV20-1 and TRBJ1-4; TRBD1 is a possible D gene (5 bases). V gave up 5 bases and J gave up 0 bases, with 13 bases separating them. Germline V lookup: CDR1 DFQATT, CDR2 SNEGSKA (reference sequence). This CDR3 has 15 residues. The chain's CDR3 is CSAWDLASTNEKLFF. Written as DNA, the CDR3 is TGCAGTGCTTGGGACTTAGCCTCAACTAATGAAAAACTGTTTTTT.

This clonotype was seen at least ten times. This rearrangement joins TRBV3-1 to TRBJ2-7; the match to TRBD1 covers 9 bases. The CDR3 spans 15 residues. V was pared by 3 bases and J by 3 bases, with 6 bases of the junction left unmatched. Germline-derived CDR1 and CDR2 are LGHDT and YNNKEL (reference sequence). In nucleotides, the CDR3 is TGTGCCAGCAGCCAGACGACAGGGGGACACTACGAGCAGTACTTC. As protein: CASSQTTGGHYEQYF.

This clonotype was recorded at least ten times. The chain recombines TRBV5-1 with TRBJ2-1; perhaps TRBD1 as D (6 bases). CDR1 and CDR2 from the germline V gene are SGHRS and YFSETQ. V was cut by 3 bases and J by 3 bases, with 10 bases left in between. The CDR3 length is 14 residues. The CDR3 DNA is TGCGCCAGCAGCTCCCAGGGGAACTACAATGAGCAGTTCTTC. This encodes CASSSQGNYNEQFF.

This chain joins TRBV4-1 and TRBJ1-4, with 9 bases matching TRBD1. Germline lookup yields CDR1 MGHRA and CDR2 YSYEKL. With 4 bases clipped from V and 14 bases from J, the junction kept 17 bases outside the gene matches. The CDR3 has 16 amino acids. CDR3 DNA: TGCGCCAGCAGCCGAGCCATTACAGGGGGCCTGGAAGTGCTGTTTTTT. It yields the protein CASSRAITGGLEVLFF.

In regard to this clonotype: A much larger clone lies a single base off, so this may be a read error. V usage is TRBV6-1 and J usage is TRBJ1-6; tentative D call: TRBD1 (6 bases). Germline CDR1 reads MNHNS; CDR2 reads SASEGT. The CDR3 spans 14 residues. In DNA form, the CDR3 reads TGTGCCAGCACCCAGGACAGTTATAATACACCCCTCCACTTT. This translates into CASTQDSYNTPLHF.

This clonotype was counted many times. The chain links TRBV2 to TRBJ2-7; TRBD1 agrees at 10 bases. CDR1 and CDR2 (germline): SNHLY, FYNNEI. J lost 1 base, V lost 7 bases, and 7 bases had no gene match. CDR3 length: 15 residues. CDR3 region: CASIRGTGASYEQYF. The CDR3 DNA is TGTGCCAGCATTCGTGGGACAGGGGCATCCTACGAGCAGTACTTC.

This clonotype was seen a few times. The chain recombines TRBV18 with TRBJ1-2; weak D call: TRBD1 (6 bases). The CDR3 covers 15 residues. Trimming pared 6 bases from V and 7 bases from J, leaving 21 bases between. CDR1 KGHSH and CDR2 LQKENI come from the germline V gene. The CDR3, as DNA: TGTGCCAGCTCGTACCAAGCTTCCGGGGGCTCTGGCTACACCTTC. Protein: CASSYQASGGSGYTF.

This clonotype was observed many times. The J gene is TRBJ2-3, the V gene TRBV29-1; D may correspond to TRBD1 or TRBD2 (5 bases each). Trimming shortened V by 3 bases and J by 7 bases, and 20 bases separated the two germline ends. Germline values: CDR1 SQVTM, CDR2 ANQGSEA. This CDR3 is 15 amino acids long. CDR3 in amino acids: CSVDALAGARHTQYF. The CDR3 nucleotides are TGCAGCGTTGATGCGCTCGCCGGGGCTCGTCATACGCAGTATTTT.

This clonotype appeared a few times. The chain couples TRBV12-3 or TRBV12-4 to TRBJ2-7; 9 bases align to TRBD2. The CDR3 spans 15 residues. Unmatched junction bases numbered 3, after V lost 1 base and J lost 2 bases. CDR3 DNA: TGTGCCAGCAGTTTAGGCGGGGGGGCTACCTACGAGCAGTACTTC. This encodes CASSLGGGATYEQYF.

This clonotype was detected a few times. This chain joins TRBV7-9 and TRBJ1-6, with D unclear. Germline V gives CDR1 SEHNR, CDR2 FQNEAQ (reference sequence). CDR3 size: 16 residues. The ends were cut back, 0 bases at V and 9 bases at J, with 15 bases in the middle. The CDR3 reads CASSLAGWGMGSPLHF. In DNA form, the CDR3 reads TGTGCCAGCAGCTTAGCGGGGTGGGGTATGGGTTCACCCCTCCACTTT. Complete variable domain (other parts from reference TRBV7-9 and TRBJ1-6): DTGVSQNPRHKITKRGQNVTFRCDPISEHNRLYWYRQTLGQGPEFLTYFQNEAQLEKSRLLSDRFSAERPKGSFSTLEIQRTEQGDSAMYLCASSLAGWGMGSPLHFGNGTRLTVT.

This clonotype has at least ten counts. This rearrangement joins TRBV12-3 or TRBV12-4 to TRBJ2-1, with TRBD2 matching over 11 bases. The CDR3 is 16 amino acids. The V segment lost 5 bases and the J segment 7 bases; nucleotides outside the gene matches: 10. The CDR3, as DNA: TGTGCCAGCAGTCCCCCGACTAGCGGGGCCGCGAATGAGCAGTTCTTC. It encodes CASSPPTSGAANEQFF.